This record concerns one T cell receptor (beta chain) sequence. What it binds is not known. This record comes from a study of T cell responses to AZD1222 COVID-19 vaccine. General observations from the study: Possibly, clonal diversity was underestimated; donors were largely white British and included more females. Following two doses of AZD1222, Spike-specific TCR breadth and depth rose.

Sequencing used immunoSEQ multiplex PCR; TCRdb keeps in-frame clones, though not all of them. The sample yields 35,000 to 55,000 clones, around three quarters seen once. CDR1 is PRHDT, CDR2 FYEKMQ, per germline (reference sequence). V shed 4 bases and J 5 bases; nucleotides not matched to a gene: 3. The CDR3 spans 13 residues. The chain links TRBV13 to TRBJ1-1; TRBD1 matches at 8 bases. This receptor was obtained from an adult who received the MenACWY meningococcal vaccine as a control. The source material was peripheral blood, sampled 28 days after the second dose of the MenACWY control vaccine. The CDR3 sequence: CASSWDRWTEAFF. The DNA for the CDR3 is TGTGCCAGCAGCTGGGACAGGTGGACTGAAGCTTTCTTT.